These 18 T cell receptor beta chains originate from one sample sequenced in a study of T cell repertoires in cytomegalovirus infection. MiXCR was run by TCRdb on the reads, yielding one entry per CDR3 protein. The sample comprises roughly 990,000 distinct CDR3 sequences, approximately 31% of which are singletons, and roughly an eighth rests with the top ten. Antigen specificity for these receptors is unknown. The source was cultured CD8+ T cells from PBMCs, collected from culture after CMV antigen stimulation. The receptors were gathered from a human donor in good health (CMV status not recorded). Some clones in this sample may be carry-over from other donors' samples.

The chain couples TRBV19 to TRBJ1-2, with D possibly TRBD1 on 6 matching bases. The CDR3 loop spans 13 amino acids. The ends were cut back, 6 bases at V and 4 bases at J, with 12 bases in the middle. The germline V gene encodes CDR1 LNHDA and CDR2 SQIVND (reference sequence). The CDR3 nucleotides are TGTGCCAGTAGGCGGGACACCTCCTATGGCTACACCTTC. Encoded protein: CASRRDTSYGYTF.

The chain uses TRBV4-1 and TRBJ2-1, with 14 nucleotides matching TRBD2. The germline V gene encodes CDR1 MGHRA and CDR2 YSYEKL. J was trimmed by 9 bases and V by 4 bases; bases with no gene match: 5. This CDR3 spans 15 amino acids. CDR3: CASSPWTSGGSEQFF. The DNA for the CDR3 is TGCGCCAGCAGCCCCTGGACTAGCGGGGGGAGTGAGCAGTTCTTC.

This clonotype was counted only a few times. This rearrangement joins TRBV11-1 to TRBJ2-1; D not resolved. This CDR3 has 14 residues. Trimming left V 3 bases short and J 6 bases short, with 12 bases between. From germline, CDR1 is SGHAT and CDR2 FQDESV (reference sequence). The CDR3 protein is CASSFGWSINEQFF. Written as DNA, the CDR3 is TGTGCCAGCAGCTTTGGCTGGTCCATCAATGAGCAGTTCTTC.

This clonotype was recorded a few times. The chain employs TRBV2 and TRBJ1-5; TRBD1 might be the D (5 bases). The CDR3 contains 14 residues. The V end lost 7 bases, the J end lost 0 bases, and 10 bases lay between the germline ends. The germline gives CDR1 SNHLY, CDR2 FYNNEI. The chain's CDR3 is CASMGEDSNQPQHF. CDR3 bases: TGTGCCAGCATGGGGGAGGATAGCAATCAGCCCCAGCATTTT.

The CDR3 reads CASSVGGGRNTGELFF. The CDR3, as DNA: TGTGCCAGCAGCGTAGGCGGGGGCCGGAACACCGGGGAGCTGTTTTTT. The rearrangement joins TRBV9 to TRBJ2-2; D may be TRBD2 (7 bases). Germline V lookup: CDR1 SGDLS, CDR2 YYNGEE. Trimming cost V 0 bases and J 1 base, with 10 bases left between them. The CDR3 runs to 16 residues. The full variable domain, rest sourced from reference TRBV9 and TRBJ2-2, is DSGVTQTPKHLITATGQRVTLRCSPRSGDLSVYWYQQSLDQGLQFLIQYYNGEERAKGNILERFSAQQFPDLHSELNLSSLELGDSALYFCASSVGGGRNTGELFFGEGSRLTVL.

The genes are TRBV19 and TRBJ2-3; D gene uncertain. Germline V gives CDR1 LNHDA, CDR2 SQIVND (reference sequence). V lost 3 bases, J lost 1 base, and 8 bases lay in between. This CDR3 region has 14 residues. CDR3 nucleotides: TGTGCCAGTAGTATGTATCGGGGCACAGATACGCAGTATTTT. This gives the protein CASSMYRGTDTQYF. The whole variable domain, remainder taken from reference TRBV19 and TRBJ2-3, is DGGITQSPKYLFRKEGQNVTLSCEQNLNHDAMYWYRQDPGQGLRLIYYSQIVNDFQKGDIAEGYSVSREKKESFPLTVTSAQKNPTAFYLCASSMYRGTDTQYFGPGTRLTVL.

V is TRBV10-3 and J is TRBJ1-1, with TRBD1 identical over 8 bases. Germline V lookup: CDR1 ENHRY, CDR2 SYGVKD. V trimming: 6 bases; J trimming: 3 bases; junction bases outside the gene matches: 18. The CDR3 covers 18 residues. The CDR3 is CAISLDRGPPRGYTEAFF. The DNA for the CDR3 is TGTGCCATCAGCCTTGACAGGGGTCCCCCGAGAGGATACACTGAAGCTTTCTTT.

For this clonotype: Because it lacks the conserved phenylalanine or tryptophan at the end, this CDR3 is likely a read error. The genes are TRBV7-3 and TRBJ1-2; TRBD1 matches 7 bases. Germline V lookup: CDR1 SGHTA, CDR2 FQGTGA. V was pared by 5 bases and J by 0 bases, with 3 bases of the junction left unmatched. This CDR3 has 14 amino acids. The CDR3 coding sequence is TGTGCCAGCAGCCCGGGGACAGCTAACTATGGCTACACCCTC. It encodes CASSPGTANYGYTL.

The table lists this clonotype with many counts. The gene calls are TRBV7-8 and TRBJ2-7; 8 bases align to TRBD1. Unmatched junction bases numbered 3, after V lost 5 bases and J lost 0 bases. Looked up from germline, CDR1 is SGHVS and CDR2 is FQNEAQ. This CDR3 comprises 14 residues. CDR3 region: CASSLTGASYEQYV. CDR3 bases: TGTGCCAGCAGCCTGACAGGGGCCTCCTACGAGCAGTACGTC.

Remarks on this clonotype: A much larger clone differs by one base, so this may be a read error. The CDR3 bases are TGCAGTGCTAGAGTGGGGGGGCCGCCGACTAAAGCTTTCTTT. It codes for CSARVGGPPTKAFF. This sequence joins TRBV20-1 and TRBJ1-1, with D possibly TRBD1 on 6 matching bases. V gave up 1 base and J gave up 9 bases, with 18 bases separating them. Looked up from germline, CDR1 is DFQATT and CDR2 is SNEGSKA (reference sequence). The CDR3 runs 14 residues.

This sequence joins TRBV7-2 and TRBJ1-3; D uncertain. The germline V gene has CDR1 SGHTA and CDR2 FQGNSA. The CDR3 consists of 15 residues. V was pared by 4 bases and J by 0 bases, with 10 bases between. DNA of the CDR3: TGTGCCAGCAGCTGGCACACGGACTCTGGAAACACCATATATTTT. Its translation: CASSWHTDSGNTIYF.

This clonotype was detected a few times. The chain combines TRBV12-3 or TRBV12-4 with TRBJ2-7; 7 nucleotides match TRBD1. With V trimmed by 7 bases and J by 2 bases, 8 bases remained unmatched. The CDR3 has 14 residues. The CDR3 nucleotides are TGTGCCAGCACACTAGGGGGCTCAGCCTACGAGCAGTACTTC. Amino acid sequence: CASTLGGSAYEQYF.

The genes are TRBV28 and TRBJ1-1; D remains unclear. V lost 7 bases to trimming and J lost 5 bases, with 14 bases between them. The CDR3 spans 13 residues. CDR1 MDHEN and CDR2 SYDVKM come from the germline V gene. The CDR3 is CASTPQFRTEAFF. The DNA for the CDR3 is TGTGCCAGCACCCCCCAATTCAGGACTGAAGCTTTCTTT.

This clonotype was observed a few times. V gene TRBV7-3 combines with J gene TRBJ2-1, with 7 positions matching TRBD2. The trim removed 4 bases at V and 1 base at J, leaving 4 bases unmatched. This CDR3 has 15 amino acids. The germline CDR1 and CDR2 sequences are SGHTA and FQGTGA. The CDR3 bases are TGTGCCAGCAGCTCAGTGGGGGGGTCCTACAATGAGCAGTTCTTC. Residues: CASSSVGGSYNEQFF.

In nucleotides, the CDR3 is TGTGCCAGTAGTATCGCCGTGGCCAATGAGCAGTTCTTC. It encodes CASSIAVANEQFF. The rearrangement joins TRBV19 to TRBJ2-1, with D unresolved. The length of the CDR3 is 13 residues. Trimming pared 3 bases from V and 6 bases from J, leaving 9 bases between. The germline CDR1 and CDR2 sequences are LNHDA and SQIVND (reference sequence).

This clonotype was recorded a few times. The chain is built from TRBV9 and TRBJ2-3, with 9 bases fitting TRBD2. This CDR3 spans 16 amino acids. V was clipped by 4 bases and J by 5 bases; unmatched bases: 11. Per the germline V gene, CDR1 is SGDLS and CDR2 is YYNGEE. DNA of the CDR3: TGTGCCAGCAGCCCGTTTGGCGGGGGGGCCGGAGATACGCAGTATTTT. Translated, it gives CASSPFGGGAGDTQYF.

Only a few counts were recorded for this clonotype. J is TRBJ1-1 and V is TRBV12-3 or TRBV12-4; D not certain. The CDR3 has 15 amino acids. Between the trimmed V and J ends, which lost 2 bases and 0 bases, there was a span of 10 bases. CDR3 sequence (DNA): TGTGCCAGCAGTTTAAACCTGGGGTTGAACACTGAAGCTTTCTTT. Translation: CASSLNLGLNTEAFF.

This clonotype was counted once. The V and J genes are TRBV5-6 and TRBJ1-6; TRBD1 is a possible D gene (5 bases). Trimming stripped 0 bases from V and 4 bases from J, with 11 bases between. CDR3 size: 16 residues. From germline, CDR1 is SGHDT and CDR2 YYEEEE. The DNA of the CDR3 is TGTGCCAGCAGCTTGGAATGGGGCAGGTATAATTCACCCCTCCACTTT. Translation: CASSLEWGRYNSPLHF.